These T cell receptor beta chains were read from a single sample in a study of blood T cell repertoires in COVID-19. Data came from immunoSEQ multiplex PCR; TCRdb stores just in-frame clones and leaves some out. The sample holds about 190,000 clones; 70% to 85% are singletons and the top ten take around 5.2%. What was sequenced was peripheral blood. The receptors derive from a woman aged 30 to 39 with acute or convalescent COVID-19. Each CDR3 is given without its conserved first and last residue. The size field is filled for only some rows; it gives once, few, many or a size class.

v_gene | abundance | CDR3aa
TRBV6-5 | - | ASSSTSGFQETQY
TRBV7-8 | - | ASSLYLGTVNGYT
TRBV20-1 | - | SASATHRGDQGEQY
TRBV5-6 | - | ASSLRGTDTQY
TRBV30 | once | AWRRPGSMNTEAF
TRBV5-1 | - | ASSLKDRDYT
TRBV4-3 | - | ASSQVFGTGGLEQY
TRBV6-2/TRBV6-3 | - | ASSYSGTTYEQY
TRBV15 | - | ATSRGSGYSSYEQY
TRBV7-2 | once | ASRPGLDNEQF
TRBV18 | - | ASSRAGNSNQPQH
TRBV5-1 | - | ASSLVGESTDTQY
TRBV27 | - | ASSWSSGRQANTDTQY
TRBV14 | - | ASSQKLETYEQY
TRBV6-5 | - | ASRSSGKNEQF
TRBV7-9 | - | ASSLGWAPDGTQY
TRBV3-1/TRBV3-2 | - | ASSQRGSGNTIY
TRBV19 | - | ASSPRHRDRNSPLH
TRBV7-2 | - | ASSLYRVGQPQH
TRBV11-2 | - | ASSRAGRPVFNEQF
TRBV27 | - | ASSRGTEAF
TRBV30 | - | AWSRQKMNTEAF
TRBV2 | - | ASSTGIISPQH
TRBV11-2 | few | ASSSVTGQRESRNTIY
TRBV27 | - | ASSSGNQPQH
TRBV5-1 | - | ASSQFPGQGNYGYT
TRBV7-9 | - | ASSSRGQGQGTEAF
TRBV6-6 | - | ATIGGVGNEQF
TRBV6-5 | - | ASRPTGPYEQY
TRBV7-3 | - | ASSFPGTGPQY
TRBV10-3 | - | AISDLRQGSNSPLH
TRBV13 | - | ASTLRQGSGKTIY
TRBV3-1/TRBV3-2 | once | ASSQDEGVYGYT
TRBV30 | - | AWSVAPLEQY
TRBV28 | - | ASGGGVNYGYT
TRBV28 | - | ASSSRTRGTDTQY
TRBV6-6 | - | ASSQDSEQY
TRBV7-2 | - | ASSLVRLPNEQF
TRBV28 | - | ASRASANTEAF
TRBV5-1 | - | ASSSRLGETDTQY
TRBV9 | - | ASSGQGAEQY
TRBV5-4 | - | ASSPGQIREKLF
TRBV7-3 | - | ASSSRRQGANTEAF
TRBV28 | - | ASSLEAGDLTDTQY
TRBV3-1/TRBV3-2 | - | ASSQNRGARTDTQY
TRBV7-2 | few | ASSPRTGRLGTEAF
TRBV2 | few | ASSELPLRTGELF